This T cell receptor (beta chain) comes out of a study of shared clonotypes between healthy human individuals. The CDR3 runs to 20 residues. The V gene end was trimmed by 0 bases and the J gene end by 5 bases; junction bases not matched to a gene: 18. CDR1 and CDR2 (germline): SGHNT, YYREEE (reference sequence). Deep-level running was used for the assay. Per the original data handling: ImmunoSEQ sequences covered only the junction and lacked quality scores; filtering therefore differed. The protocol was immunoSEQ multiplex PCR, while the TCRdb copy is restricted to in-frame clones and leaves out a portion. V, J and clone size are those of that table, while D and trimming were read from the DNA. This table has 1.5 million to 2.5 million clones, approximately 94% appearing once. Findings and caveats of the study: Researchers found naive subsets generally carried larger estimated richness than memory subsets.

In the naive CD8 group, cells lacked CD45RO and were positively selected for CCR7, so terminally differentiated effector memory CD45RA+ cells were left out. A word on this clone: Antigen specificity is unknown.

The source material was naive CD8+ T cells sorted from blood. The chain recombines TRBV5-4 with TRBJ1-4; TRBD1 aligns across 8 bases. This TCR was sampled from a man between 18 and 29 years old in good health. CDR3 sequence (DNA): TGTGCCAGCAGCTTGGGTCCTACCGGGACAGGCCACCGGGACAATGAAAAACTGTTTTTT. Residues: CASSLGPTGTGHRDNEKLFF.